The 17 T cell receptor beta chains listed next were all sequenced from one sample in a study of blood T cell repertoires in COVID-19. Libraries were prepared by immunoSEQ multiplex PCR; TCRdb keeps only in-frame clonotypes and omits some of them. The sample has 90,000 to 100,000 clones; approximately 84% are singletons. The specimen was peripheral blood. These TCRs come from a man between 65 and 85 years old with acute or convalescent COVID-19.

The chain recombines TRBV6-5 with TRBJ2-3, with TRBD2 identical over 10 bases. Germline V lookup: CDR1 MNHEY, CDR2 SVGAGI. J was trimmed by 3 bases and V by 4 bases; bases with no gene match: 1. The CDR3 is made up of 14 amino acids. This chain's CDR3 is CASSSLAGTDTQYF. CDR3 nucleotides: TGTGCCAGCAGTTCACTAGCGGGGACAGATACGCAGTATTTT.

This rearrangement joins TRBV27 to TRBJ1-5; possibly TRBD1 for D (5 bases). Trimming cost V 1 base and J 2 bases, with 6 bases left between them. The CDR3 has 14 residues. Per the germline V gene, CDR1 is MNHEY and CDR2 is SMNVEV (reference sequence). CDR3: CASSLCRGNQPQHF. In DNA, the CDR3 is TGTGCCAGCAGTTTATGCAGGGGCAATCAGCCCCAGCATTTT.

The chain couples TRBV19 to TRBJ2-7, with 9 positions matching TRBD1. Germline CDR1 reads LNHDA; CDR2 reads SQIVND (reference sequence). Trimming removed 5 bases from V and 3 bases from J; junction bases left unmatched: 8. The CDR3 is 15 amino acids. The DNA for the CDR3 is TGTGCCAGTAGTCCCTGGACAGGGGACCGCTACGAGCAGTACTTC. Protein: CASSPWTGDRYEQYF.

V is TRBV6-5 and J is TRBJ2-2; D is ambiguous. Trimming shortened V by 3 bases and J by 0 bases, and 8 bases separated the two germline ends. The CDR3 runs 15 residues. Germline V gives CDR1 MNHEY, CDR2 SVGAGI. CDR3 sequence (DNA): TGTGCCAGCAGTTATTGGCAAACGAACACCGGGGAGCTGTTTTTT. It translates to CASSYWQTNTGELFF.

In its sample, this clone was seen once. The genes are TRBV30 and TRBJ1-4; D remains ambiguous. The germline gives CDR1 GTSNPN, CDR2 SVGIG (reference sequence). The length of the CDR3 is 11 residues. The germline V and J ends were trimmed by 2 bases and 8 bases, with 6 bases remaining between them. Here the CDR3 DNA reads TGTGCCTGGAGTCCCAGGGAAAAACTGTTTTTT. Residues: CAWSPREKLFF.

The chain combines TRBV7-9 with TRBJ1-2; weak D call: TRBD1 (5 bases). The CDR3 runs to 15 residues. V was cut by 0 bases and J by 3 bases, with 11 bases left in between. Germline CDR1 and CDR2: SEHNR and FQNEAQ (reference sequence). The CDR3 sequence: CASSLAQGPHYGYTF. DNA for the CDR3: TGTGCCAGCAGCTTAGCCCAGGGTCCCCACTATGGCTACACCTTC. The complete variable domain, with remaining parts taken from reference TRBV7-9 and TRBJ1-2, reads DTGVSQNPRHKITKRGQNVTFRCDPISEHNRLYWYRQTLGQGPEFLTYFQNEAQLEKSRLLSDRFSAERPKGSFSTLEIQRTEQGDSAMYLCASSLAQGPHYGYTFGSGTRLTVV.

V usage is TRBV25-1 and J usage is TRBJ2-1; maybe TRBD2 (6 bases). Trimming cost V 6 bases and J 0 bases, with 15 bases left between them. This CDR3 is 16 amino acids long. Germline assignment: CDR1 MGHDK and CDR2 SYGVNS. The CDR3 bases are TGTGCCAGCAGGCTCCTACGGGACTGCTCCTACAATGAGCAGTTCTTC. Its protein is CASRLLRDCSYNEQFF.

In its sample, this clone was seen a few times. The CDR3 DNA reads as TGTGCCATCAGTACCCCCACTATAGACACTGAAGCTTTCTTT. Its translation is CAISTPTIDTEAFF. This rearrangement joins TRBV10-3 to TRBJ1-1; D is undetermined. The CDR3 extends over 14 amino acids. Germline V CDR1 and CDR2: ENHRY, SYGVKD. Trimming removed 5 bases from V and 3 bases from J, with 13 bases in between.

This clone was detected once. V and J are TRBV15 and TRBJ2-3; 7 bases map to TRBD2. CDR3 length: 16 amino acids. V lost 3 bases, J lost 2 bases, and 8 bases stayed unmatched. The V gene's germline CDR1 is LNHNV and CDR2 YYDKDF (reference sequence). The CDR3 is CATSSRLADYTDTQYF. CDR3 DNA: TGTGCCACCAGCAGTCGTCTAGCGGATTACACAGATACGCAGTATTTT.

V gene TRBV6-6 combines with J gene TRBJ1-5, with D possibly matching TRBD1 (5 bases). The V gene's germline CDR1 is MNHNY and CDR2 SVGAGI (reference sequence). Between the trimmed V and J ends, which lost 2 bases and 4 bases, there was a span of 9 bases. CDR3 length: 14 amino acids. The chain's CDR3 is CASSYGGTNQPQHF. The CDR3 DNA reads TGTGCCAGCAGTTACGGGGGGACTAATCAGCCCCAGCATTTT.

The genes are TRBV5-4 and TRBJ2-1; D gene uncertain. The germline V gene has CDR1 SGHNT and CDR2 YYREEE (reference sequence). The CDR3 spans 15 residues. V was cut by 3 bases and J by 6 bases, with 16 bases left in between. CDR3 protein: CASSYPERLGNEQFF. The CDR3 bases are TGTGCCAGCAGCTACCCAGAGAGGCTGGGCAATGAGCAGTTCTTC.

V and J are TRBV5-1 and TRBJ2-3; D perhaps matches TRBD1 (5 bases). Germline-derived CDR1 and CDR2 are SGHRS and YFSETQ. The CDR3 sequence is 16 residues long. V lost 2 bases and J 0 bases, leaving 13 bases between the germline ends. CDR3 nucleotides: TGCGCCAGCAGCTTCGGACAAACCACTAGCACAGATACGCAGTATTTT. Protein product: CASSFGQTTSTDTQYF.

The genes are TRBV28 and TRBJ1-6; D remains ambiguous. CDR1 and CDR2 from the germline V gene are MDHEN and SYDVKM. Deletions cut 6 bases from V and 10 bases from J, with 16 bases between. The CDR3 runs 14 residues. The CDR3 DNA is TGTGCCAGCAGCTTAGGGCAGAGAGGGTCACCCCTCCACTTT. This encodes CASSLGQRGSPLHF.

The chain recombines TRBV6-6 with TRBJ1-5, with 11 bases that match TRBD1. Trimming removed 5 bases from V and 6 bases from J; junction bases left unmatched: 12. CDR3 length equals 17 residues. Germline V lookup: CDR1 MNHNY, CDR2 SVGAGI (reference sequence). This CDR3 reads CASSLGQGARVIQPQHF. DNA for the CDR3: TGTGCCAGCAGTCTCGGACAGGGGGCCAGGGTAATTCAGCCCCAGCATTTT.

The CDR3 nucleotides are TGCGCCAGCAGCCGGGACACCCAAGAGACCCAGTACTTC. It codes for CASSRDTQETQYF. The gene calls are TRBV10-1 and TRBJ2-5, with D possibly being TRBD1 (6 bases). Germline V lookup: CDR1 WNHNN, CDR2 SYGVQD (reference sequence). The CDR3 length is 13 residues. V lost 6 bases to trimming and J lost 1 base, with 9 bases between them.

The table lists this clone with a few counts. CDR3 DNA: TGCAGCGCCGGAGGGGGCCAATATGGCTACACCTTC. Translated, it gives CSAGGGQYGYTF. This chain links TRBV29-1 with TRBJ1-2, with 7 nucleotides matching TRBD1. Trimming at V came to 7 bases and at J to 5 bases, leaving 7 bases not matched to a gene. Germline V lookup: CDR1 SQVTM, CDR2 ANQGSEA. The CDR3 extends over 12 amino acids.

The gene calls are TRBV2 and TRBJ2-1; a weak D match, TRBD2 (6 bases). Deletions cut 0 bases from V and 0 bases from J, with 6 bases between. The CDR3 loop spans 15 amino acids. Germline CDR1 SNHLY, CDR2 FYNNEI. CDR3 sequence: CASSEAGGSYNEQFF. CDR3 bases: TGTGCCAGCAGTGAAGCGGGAGGCTCCTACAATGAGCAGTTCTTC. Filled out from reference TRBV2 and TRBJ2-1, the complete variable domain reads EPEVTQTPSHQVTQMGQEVILRCVPISNHLYFYWYRQILGQKVEFLVSFYNNEISEKSEIFDDQFSVERPDGSNFTLKIRSTKLEDSAMYFCASSEAGGSYNEQFFGPGTRLTVL.